This T cell receptor (beta chain) appears in the sequencing data of a study of T cells after yellow fever vaccination (dated 2019 in TCRdb). Concerning the study at large: The SMART-Seq v4 Ultra Low Input RNA kit was used to prepare libraries from fractions with low cell numbers. To follow T-cell clones before and after primary and booster YFV17D yellow fever vaccination, bulk TCR alpha and beta repertoires were sequenced over time. Two healthy male donors, one aged 18 to 29 and one aged 30 to 40 years, were included in the cohort. Bulk PBMC replicates and cell subsets were isolated from blood drawn at multiple timepoints before and after both primary and secondary immunization. Findings and caveats that apply to the study as a whole: Computational filtering was required because FACS-sorted repertoires could contain abundant contaminating clonotypes from the bulk population. The study included only two donors, which limits how far the findings can be generalized. Compared with the primary T-cell response, the secondary T-cell response was weaker but faster, peaking on day 5 rather than day 15. A small fraction of clonotypes showed up in both the CD4 and CD8 compartments, probably as a result of convergent recombination. Most clones expanded after primary vaccination were re-detected after the booster (around 96% of CD4 and more than 70% of CD8), suggesting broad memory maintenance.

The CDR3 measures 9 amino acids from cysteine to phenylalanine. Here the CDR3 DNA is all that survives: 27 bases in frame from base 1. At the junction V is shortened by 11 bases and J by 2 bases, with 4 bases in between. According to the germline V gene (reference sequence), CDR1 reads MNHEY and CDR2 reads SMNVEV. Synthesis of TCR cDNA relied on 5'RACE template switching, a step that introduced a universal primer site along with unique molecular identifiers. cDNA synthesis was primed from both the TCR alpha and TCR beta constant segments. Two PCR steps were used to amplify libraries, with sample barcodes and sequencing adapters being added in the second step. Libraries were sequenced on Illumina HiSeq 2500 (2x100 bp) or NovaSeq (2x150 bp). In the authors' own workflow: MIGEC handled demultiplexing of reads and collapsing into UMI consensus sequences, while MiXCR performed V(D)J alignment. Clonotypes responding to the vaccine were identified with edgeR on replicate PBMC samples, with the criteria of FDR below 0.01 and a log2 fold change above 5 up to day 15. Each bulk clonotype was labeled CD4 or CD8 based on which sequenced repertoire, CD4 or CD8, contained the clonotype at higher abundance. A clonotype counted as NS4B-specific if enriched at least 10-fold in dextramer-positive versus dextramer-negative fractions, with CD4-biased clonotypes left out. The public reads were quality trimmed at Q25 with fastp and then assembled into clones with MiXCR by TCRdb, keeping productive beta chains. A single entry per CDR3 protein holds the most common genes and DNA from its merged rows. In this record, the V and J calls reflect TCRdb's handling and not the investigators' own analysis. For this sample there are about 45,000 distinct CDR3 sequences; about 6.8% appear just once. The ten top clones hold around 16% of the sample.

This clonotype has more than one count but fewer than ten. Base qualities are not at hand, and no much larger clone is one base apart. Taken with the paper, the label for treatment or condition translates to: live attenuated yellow fever vaccine strain. A standard Ficoll-Paque protocol was used to isolate PBMCs from peripheral blood. Epitope-specific CD8 T cells were sorted with a dextramer loaded with the yellow fever NS4B epitope peptide, and anti-CD3 and anti-CD8 staining was applied. TriZol was used to extract RNA from bulk PBMCs, CD4 and CD8 fractions, and dextramer-positive and dextramer-negative fractions.

The sequence links TRBV27 to TRBJ2-7, with no reliable assignment of the D segment. Specimen: CD8+ T cells not binding an NS4B(214-222) dextramer, sorted from PBMCs, collected 45 days after the yellow fever booster vaccination. According to the study, the label for this sample's cell subset or site signals: NS4B epitope dextramer-negative CD8 T cells. The TCR comes from a man aged 25-40 years who received the YFV17D yellow fever vaccine. DNA sequence: TGTGCCGTCACCTACGAGCAGTACTTC. Its translation reads: CAVTYEQYF.